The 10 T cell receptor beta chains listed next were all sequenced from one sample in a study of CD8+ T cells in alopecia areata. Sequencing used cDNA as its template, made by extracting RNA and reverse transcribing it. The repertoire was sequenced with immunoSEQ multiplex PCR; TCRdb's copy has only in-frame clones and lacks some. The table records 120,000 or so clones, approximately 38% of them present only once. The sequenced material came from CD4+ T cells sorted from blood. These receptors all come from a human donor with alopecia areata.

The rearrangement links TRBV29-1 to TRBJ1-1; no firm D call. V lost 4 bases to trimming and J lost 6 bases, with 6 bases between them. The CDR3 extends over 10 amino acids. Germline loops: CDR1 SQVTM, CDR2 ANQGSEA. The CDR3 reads CSVVGSEAFF. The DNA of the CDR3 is TGCAGCGTTGTAGGGTCTGAAGCTTTCTTT.

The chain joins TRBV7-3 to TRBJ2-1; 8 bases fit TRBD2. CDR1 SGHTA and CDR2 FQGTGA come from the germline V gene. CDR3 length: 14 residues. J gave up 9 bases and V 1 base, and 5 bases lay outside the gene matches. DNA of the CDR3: TGTGCCAGCAGCTTAATTGGACTAGCAGCTGAGCAGTTCTTC. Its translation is CASSLIGLAAEQFF.

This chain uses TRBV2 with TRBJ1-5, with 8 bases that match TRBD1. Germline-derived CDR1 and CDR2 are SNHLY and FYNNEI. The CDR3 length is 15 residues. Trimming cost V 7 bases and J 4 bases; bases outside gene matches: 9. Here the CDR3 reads CASNLQGGMNQPQHF. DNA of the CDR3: TGTGCCAGCAACCTACAGGGGGGTATGAATCAGCCCCAGCATTTT.

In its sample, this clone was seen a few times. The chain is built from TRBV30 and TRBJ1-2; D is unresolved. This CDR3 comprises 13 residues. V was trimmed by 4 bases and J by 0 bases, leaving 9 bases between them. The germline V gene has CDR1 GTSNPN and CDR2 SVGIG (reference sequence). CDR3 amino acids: CAWTPIANYGYTF. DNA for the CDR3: TGTGCCTGGACCCCCATCGCTAACTATGGCTACACCTTC.

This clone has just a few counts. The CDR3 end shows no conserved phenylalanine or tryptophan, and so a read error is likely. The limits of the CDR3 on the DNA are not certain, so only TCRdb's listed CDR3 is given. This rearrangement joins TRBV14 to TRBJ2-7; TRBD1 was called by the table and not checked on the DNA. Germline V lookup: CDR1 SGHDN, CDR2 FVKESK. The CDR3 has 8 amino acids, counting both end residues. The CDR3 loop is CASSPYPE.

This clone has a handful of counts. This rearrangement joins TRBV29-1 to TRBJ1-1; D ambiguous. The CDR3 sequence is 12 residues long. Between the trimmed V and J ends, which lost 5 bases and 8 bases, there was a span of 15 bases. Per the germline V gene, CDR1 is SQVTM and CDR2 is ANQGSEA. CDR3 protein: CSVYGHSEEAFF. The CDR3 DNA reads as TGCAGCGTTTATGGGCACTCCGAGGAAGCTTTCTTT.

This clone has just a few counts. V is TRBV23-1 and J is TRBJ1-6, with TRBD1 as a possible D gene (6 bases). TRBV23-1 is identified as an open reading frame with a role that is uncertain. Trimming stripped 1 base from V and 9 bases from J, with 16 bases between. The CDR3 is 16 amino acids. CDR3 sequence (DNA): TGCGCCAGCAGTCAATTCCCTGCAACAGGGTCTTCACCCCTCCACTTT. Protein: CASSQFPATGSSPLHF.

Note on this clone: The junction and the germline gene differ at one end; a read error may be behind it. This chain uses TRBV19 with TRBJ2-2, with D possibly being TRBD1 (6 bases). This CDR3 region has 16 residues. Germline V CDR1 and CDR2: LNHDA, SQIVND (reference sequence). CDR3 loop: CASSVDRTRETGELFF. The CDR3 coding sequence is TGTGCCAGTAGTGTAGACAGGACCCGAGAGACCGGGGAGCTGTTTTTT.

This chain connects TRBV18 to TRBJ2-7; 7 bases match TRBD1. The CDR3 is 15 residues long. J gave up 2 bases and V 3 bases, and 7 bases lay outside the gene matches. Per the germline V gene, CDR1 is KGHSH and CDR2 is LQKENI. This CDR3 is CASSPYGTEAYEQYF. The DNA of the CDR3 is TGTGCCAGCTCACCCTACGGGACAGAGGCCTACGAGCAGTACTTC.

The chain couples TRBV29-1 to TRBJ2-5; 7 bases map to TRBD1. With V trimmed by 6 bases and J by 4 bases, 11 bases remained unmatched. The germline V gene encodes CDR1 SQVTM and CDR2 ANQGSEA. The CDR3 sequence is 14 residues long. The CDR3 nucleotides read TGCAGCGTCCCACAGGGGCGGTTGAGAGAGACCCAGTACTTC. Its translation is CSVPQGRLRETQYF.